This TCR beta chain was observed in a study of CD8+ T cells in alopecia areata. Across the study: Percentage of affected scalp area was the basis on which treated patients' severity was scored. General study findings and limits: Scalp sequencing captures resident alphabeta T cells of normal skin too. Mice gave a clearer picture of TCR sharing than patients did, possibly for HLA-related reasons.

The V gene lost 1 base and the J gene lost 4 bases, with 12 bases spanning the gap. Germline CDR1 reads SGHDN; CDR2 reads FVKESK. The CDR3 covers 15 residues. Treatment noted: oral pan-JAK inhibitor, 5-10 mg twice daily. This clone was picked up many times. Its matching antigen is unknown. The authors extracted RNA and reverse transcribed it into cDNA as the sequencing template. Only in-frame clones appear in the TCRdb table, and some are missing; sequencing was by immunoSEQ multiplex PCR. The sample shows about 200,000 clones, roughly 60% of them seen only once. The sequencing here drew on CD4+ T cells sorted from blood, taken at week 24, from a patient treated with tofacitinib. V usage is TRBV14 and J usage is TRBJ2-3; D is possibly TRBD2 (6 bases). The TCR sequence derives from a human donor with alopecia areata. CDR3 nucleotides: TGTGCCAGCAGCCAAGTCGGGAGATACGCAGATACGCAGTATTTT. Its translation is CASSQVGRYADTQYF.